This T cell receptor (beta chain) was sequenced in a study of shared clonotypes between healthy human individuals (dated by TCRdb to 2018 to 2020). In terms of the full investigation: A couple of women and a few men aged 18 to 49 years were included in the cohort. For each donor, CD4 naive and CD4 memory were each run on three plates, CD8 naive on two plates, and CD8 memory on one plate. Leukapheresis yielded between about 0.9 and 10 billion PBMCs per donor. The study deeply sequenced blood TCR repertoires of several healthy adults to estimate repertoire size and the extent of clonotype sharing between individuals. To increase sequencing depth and limit assay-specific biases, different laboratories used diverse techniques to prepare libraries and sequence TCR repertoires.

Concerning this clone: What this receptor recognizes is not known. Within one base of it there is no much larger clone, and no base qualities were kept.

Using the deep immunoSEQ assay, multiplex PCR amplified TCR CDR3 regions from genomic DNA. Genomic DNA extracted from each cell subset was distributed evenly over all wells of several immunoSEQ 96-well plates, and each plate served as one replicate. Each replicate PCR for sorted subsets received 200 ng genomic DNA, equal to roughly 30,000 T cell genomes. The purified libraries were quantified using a Qubit 3.0 fluorometer, sized with a Bioanalyzer 2100, and then quantified again using the KAPA Library Quantification kit. Each immunoSEQ 96-well plate was sequenced on its own single-read 150-cycle Illumina NextSeq 550 flow cell. Regarding the original processing steps: Because the immunoSEQ output held only junctional sequences and lacked quality scores, the filtering could not match the filtering applied to full-length reads. To assign V/J genes and CDR3, sequences were annotated against IMGT germline references using PyIR, a Python wrapper for IgBLAST v1.9. Reads were filtered out if the reads had weak V/J assignments (E-value above 1e-6), no CDR3, stop codons, out-of-frame junctions, or ambiguous translated residues. A V3J clonotype was defined by an identical inferred V gene, J gene, and CDR3 amino acid sequence. To compute the percentage overlap between repertoires, the number of shared unique clonotypes was divided by the size of the smaller repertoire. Three approaches were used to assess repertoire richness: RTK rarefaction, the Chao1 estimator, and Recon v2.1 estimates of unobserved clonotypes. Generation probabilities for all TCRbeta clonotypes obtained by the gDNA method from a handful of donors were computed using OLGA. The clones in this table, taken by TCRdb from immuneACCESS, are in-frame only. Not every clone is retained; where verified, under half of the shortfall comes from an unresolved V gene, and the cause of the rest is unknown. D and trimming come from the DNA, and the V and J calls and clone size come from that table. The sample yields about 2.4 million clones; 80% to 95% were counted once. Approximately 0.37% of the sample lies in the top ten.

Overall results and qualifications from the work: Compared with non-shared clonotypes, clonotypes shared by all four sorted-subset donors had higher generation probabilities. Estimated clonotype richness was generally larger for naive than for memory subsets. When several donors were compared, the shared fraction of clonotypes was about 5.4% for naive CD4, about 4% for naive CD8, 2.3% for memory CD4, and less than 0.45% for memory CD8. Incomplete sequencing was indicated by rarefaction of sorted-subset datasets, despite the large sequencing depth. Because the study included a small number of donors, the genetic and exposure-history diversity represented was limited. Sampling was restricted to blood, and TCR repertoires in tissue are likely to differ from TCR repertoires in blood. Pairwise subsampling led to the expectation that sequencing depth would affect the degree of clonotype sharing among donors.

Via the germline V gene, CDR1 is SNHLY and CDR2 FYNNEI. Here V drops 4 bases and J drops 4 bases, and the junction holds 9 bases not matched to any gene. CDR3 length: 16 amino acids, cysteine to phenylalanine. CDR3 DNA only is kept here, 48 bases in frame from base 1. The donors were healthy, HIV-negative adults who had no recently reported acute infections or vaccinations. Every donor was a Caucasian adult residing in Nashville, Tennessee, USA. CD4+ T cells were enriched by magnetic negative selection, after which naive cells were positively selected on CD45RA and the negative fraction was taken as the memory subset. Blood was collected by leukapheresis, and PBMCs were isolated by Ficoll-Histopaque density gradient centrifugation and then cryopreserved in liquid nitrogen vapor phase. Purity and quantity of every magnetically sorted T cell population were checked by analytical flow cytometry. From each sorted fraction, genomic DNA was isolated and quantified by UV absorbance on a Nanodrop 2000c.

This clonotype was obtained from a young man in good health. Some clones in this sample may be carry-over from other donors' samples. The chain joins TRBV2 to TRBJ2-5; 10 central bases correspond to TRBD2. The specimen sequenced was naive CD4+ T cells from PBMCs. Per the publication, the cell subset or site label means: CD45RA+ positively selected. CDR3 sequence: CASSGQGLARRETQYF. Read as DNA, the sequence is TGTGCCAGCAGTGGGCAGGGACTAGCGAGAAGAGAGACCCAGTACTTC.